The next 4 T cell receptor beta chains were all read from a single sample in a study of spatial heterogeneity in lung cancer (dated by TCRdb to about 2019). Library generation was performed with 5' RACE. TCRdb records NextSeq 500 as the sequencer. TCRdb handled the public reads itself, with Q25 trimming in fastp and clone calling in MiXCR, and kept productive beta chains. Each entry is one CDR3 protein sequence, shown with its most common DNA and genes. Across this sample there are more than 15,000 distinct CDR3 sequences, with more than 8.5% seen only once. The top ten constitute approximately 34% of the sample. According to the study, the label for this sample's time point signals: blood at routine non-recurrence follow-up after resection. The sample was PBMCs, taken at follow-up. The receptors stem from a female donor with early-stage non-small cell lung cancer.

Many counts were recorded for this clonotype. The genes are TRBV6-1 and TRBJ2-5; 10 bases map to TRBD1. V shed 7 bases, J shed 2 bases, and the junction held 4 bases outside the gene matches. This CDR3 has 14 amino acids. From germline, CDR1 is MNHNS and CDR2 SASEGT. CDR3 amino acids: CASMKDRGQETQYF. In DNA form, the CDR3 reads TGTGCCAGCATGAAGGACAGGGGGCAAGAGACCCAGTACTTC.

Many counts were recorded for this clonotype. The V gene is TRBV18, the J gene TRBJ1-6; 7 bases agree with TRBD1. The junction had 7 bases not matched to a gene; V was cut back by 3 bases and J by 8 bases. From germline, CDR1 is KGHSH and CDR2 LQKENI. This CDR3 is built from 15 residues. This CDR3 is CASSPRQGRDSPLHF. CDR3 sequence (DNA): TGTGCCAGCTCACCGAGACAGGGCAGGGATTCACCCCTCCACTTT. Full variable domain (outside the CDR3, taken from reference TRBV18 and TRBJ1-6): NAGVMQNPRHLVRRRGQEARLRCSPMKGHSHVYWYRQLPEEGLKFMVYLQKENIIDESGMPKERFSAEFPKEGPSILRIQQVVRGDSAAYFCASSPRQGRDSPLHFGNGTRLTVT.

Many counts were recorded for this clonotype. The chain uses TRBV5-1 and TRBJ1-2; D might be TRBD1 (5 bases). V lost 0 bases to trimming and J lost 0 bases, with 15 bases between them. Germline V gene data show CDR1 as SGHRS and CDR2 as YFSETQ. The CDR3 is 17 residues long. CDR3 sequence (DNA): TGCGCCAGCAGCTTGGCCCCGACAGATTCTGCTAACTATGGCTACACCTTC. It yields the protein CASSLAPTDSANYGYTF. Full variable domain (outside the CDR3, taken from reference TRBV5-1 and TRBJ1-2): KAGVTQTPRYLIKTRGQQVTLSCSPISGHRSVSWYQQTPGQGLQFLFEYFSETQRNKGNFPGRFSGRQFSNSRSEMNVSTLELGDSALYLCASSLAPTDSANYGYTFGSGTRLTVV.

At least ten counts were recorded for this clonotype. This chain joins TRBV6-6 and TRBJ1-3, with a possible D match to TRBD1 (6 bases). The CDR3 runs 13 residues. In germline, CDR1 is MNHNY, CDR2 SVGAGI (reference sequence). The ends were cut back, 6 bases at V and 0 bases at J, with 6 bases in the middle. The CDR3 coding sequence is TGTGCCAGCAGGGACAGCTCTGGAAACACCATATATTTT. Translated, it gives CASRDSSGNTIYF.